This T cell receptor (beta chain) was profiled in a study of blood T cell repertoires in COVID-19. Overall study context: Samples representing acute and convalescent COVID-19 were sourced from the United States, Italy and Spain.

The data were produced by immunoSEQ multiplex PCR, yet TCRdb's version contains in-frame clones alone and is incomplete. Here the sample spans 450,000 or so clones, 90% being singletons. This clone was seen more than once but under ten times. The V end lost 2 bases, the J end lost 5 bases, and 16 bases lay between the germline ends. From germline, CDR1 is SGDLS and CDR2 YYNGEE. CDR3 length: 15 residues. Recovered status in Cohort 3 required two negative PCRs, clearance, or symptom resolution. Sequencing was done on a sample of PBMCs or T cells enriched from blood (not recorded which). The V gene is TRBV9, the J gene TRBJ1-1; possibly TRBD1 for D (6 bases). The receptor was derived from a man aged 18 to 30 who had recovered from COVID-19. CDR3 region: CASSVTGGVDTEAFF. CDR3 bases: TGTGCCAGCAGCGTGACAGGTGGAGTTGATACTGAAGCTTTCTTT.